This entry describes one T cell receptor (beta chain). A much more abundant neighbour one base away suggests this may be a read error. The data derive from a study of glioma-infiltrating T cells. Germline loops: CDR1 MDHEN, CDR2 SYDVKM. Trimming shortened V by 7 bases and J by 0 bases, and 13 bases separated the two germline ends. This CDR3 region has 14 residues. The iRepertoire nested amplicon-rescue multiplex PCR amplified TCR alpha and beta CDR3s from RNA. One-step reverse transcription and amplification started from approximately 100-400 ng of tissue mRNA or PBMC total RNA. TCRdb passed the multiplex PCR reads through MiXCR, listing each CDR3 protein once. Of around 190,000 distinct CDR3 sequences in the sample, roughly two fifths were seen once.

The receptor comes from a human donor with low-grade glioma or glioblastoma, undergoing nonglioma brain surgery, or in good health (not recorded which). The chain is built from TRBV28 and TRBJ2-7; D ambiguous. Sequenced material: glioma tissue, nonneoplastic brain tissue, or PBMCs (not recorded which). The CDR3 sequence: CASTTTPSSYEQYF. The CDR3 DNA is TGTGCCAGCACCACGACCCCTAGCTCCTACGAGCAGTACTTC. The full variable domain, its missing parts supplied by reference TRBV28 and TRBJ2-7, is DVKVTQSSRYLVKRTGEKVFLECVQDMDHENMFWYRQDPGLGLRLIYFSYDVKMKEKGDIPEGYSVSREKKERFSLILESASTNQTSMYLCASTTTPSSYEQYFGPGTRLTVT.